The clone carrying this T cell receptor beta chain was detected ten times or more. Its antigen is undetermined. This sample is drawn from a study of T cells in Graves' hyperthyroidism and ophthalmopathy. Reasons for excluding patients were uncontrolled infection, other autoimmune disease, pregnancy or lactation. The diagnostic basis comprised clinical symptoms, serum thyroxine and TRAb, thyroid ultrasound and orbital computed tomography. The V gene end was trimmed by 5 bases and the J gene end by 4 bases; junction bases not matched to a gene: 12. The CDR3 is made up of 16 amino acids. Per germline, CDR1 LGHNT and CDR2 FRNRAP. General study findings and limits: The model made its ophthalmopathy prediction, and onset followed a median approximately six months later. Most clonotypes expanded in the thyroid (above 0.001) were also present in blood.

Researchers took RNA transcripts and amplified the TCR beta CDR3 regions from them. The HTBI primer set was used in a first-round RT-PCR of the TCR CDR3. TCRdb ran MiXCR on the multiplex PCR reads and lists one entry per CDR3 protein. Of around 400,000 distinct CDR3 sequences listed, about 15% are singletons. The TCR sequence derives from a woman aged 60-70 years with Graves' ophthalmopathy. What was sequenced was blood. The chain uses TRBV12-5 and TRBJ1-2, with 8 bases that match TRBD1. CDR3 DNA: TGTGCTAGTGGTCCCTCCCCTACTGGGACAGGCTATGGCTACACCTTC. It is translated as CASGPSPTGTGYGYTF.